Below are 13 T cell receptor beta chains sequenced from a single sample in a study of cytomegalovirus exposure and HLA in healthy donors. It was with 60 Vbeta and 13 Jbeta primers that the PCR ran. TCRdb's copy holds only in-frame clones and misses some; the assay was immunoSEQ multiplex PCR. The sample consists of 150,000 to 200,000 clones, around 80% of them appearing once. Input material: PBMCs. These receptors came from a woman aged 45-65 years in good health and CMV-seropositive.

The CDR3 here is CASGLLVGLATYEQYF. The CDR3 bases are TGTGCCAGCGGCCTGCTTGTGGGACTAGCGACTTACGAGCAGTACTTC. This sequence joins TRBV7-9 and TRBJ2-7; TRBD2 matches 10 bases. Germline values: CDR1 SEHNR, CDR2 FQNEAQ (reference sequence). This CDR3 is built from 16 residues. The J segment lost 4 bases and the V segment lost 8 bases, leaving 14 bases of the junction unmatched.

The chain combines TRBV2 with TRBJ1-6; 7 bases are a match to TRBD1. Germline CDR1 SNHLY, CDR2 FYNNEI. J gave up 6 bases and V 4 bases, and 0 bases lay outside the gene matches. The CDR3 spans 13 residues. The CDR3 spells CASSGQGNSPLHF. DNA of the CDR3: TGTGCCAGCAGTGGACAGGGTAATTCACCCCTCCACTTT.

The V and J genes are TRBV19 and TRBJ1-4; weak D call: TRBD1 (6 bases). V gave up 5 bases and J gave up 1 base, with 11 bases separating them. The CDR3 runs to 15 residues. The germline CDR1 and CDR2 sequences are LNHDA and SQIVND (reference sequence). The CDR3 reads CASSVQGLTNEKLFF. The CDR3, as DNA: TGTGCCAGTAGTGTACAGGGTTTAACTAATGAAAAACTGTTTTTT.

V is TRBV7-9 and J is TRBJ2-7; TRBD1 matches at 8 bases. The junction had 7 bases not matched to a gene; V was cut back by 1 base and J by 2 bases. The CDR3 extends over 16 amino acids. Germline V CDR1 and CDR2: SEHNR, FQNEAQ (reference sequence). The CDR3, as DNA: TGTGCCAGCAGCTTAGATCTGACAGGGGTGACCTACGAGCAGTACTTC. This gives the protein CASSLDLTGVTYEQYF.

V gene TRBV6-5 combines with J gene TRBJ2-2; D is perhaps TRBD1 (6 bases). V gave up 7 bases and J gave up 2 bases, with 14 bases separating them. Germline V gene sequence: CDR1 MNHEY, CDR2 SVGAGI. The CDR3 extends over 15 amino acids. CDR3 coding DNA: TGTGCCAGCAAGGGGGTGACGCAAAACACCGGGGAGCTGTTTTTT. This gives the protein CASKGVTQNTGELFF.

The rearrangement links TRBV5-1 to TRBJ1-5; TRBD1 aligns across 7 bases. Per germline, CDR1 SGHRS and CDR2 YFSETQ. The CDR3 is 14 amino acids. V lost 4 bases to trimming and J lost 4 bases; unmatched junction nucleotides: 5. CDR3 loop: CASSVGQPNQPQHF. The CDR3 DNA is TGCGCCAGCAGCGTGGGACAGCCAAATCAGCCCCAGCATTTT.

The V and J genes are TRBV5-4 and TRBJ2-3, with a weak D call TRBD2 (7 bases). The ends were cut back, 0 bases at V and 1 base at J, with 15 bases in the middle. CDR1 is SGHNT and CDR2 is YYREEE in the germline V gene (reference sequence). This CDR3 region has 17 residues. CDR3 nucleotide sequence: TGTGCCAGCAGCTTGGAGGCTGAGGGGGGGGGCACAGATACGCAGTATTTT. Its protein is CASSLEAEGGGTDTQYF.

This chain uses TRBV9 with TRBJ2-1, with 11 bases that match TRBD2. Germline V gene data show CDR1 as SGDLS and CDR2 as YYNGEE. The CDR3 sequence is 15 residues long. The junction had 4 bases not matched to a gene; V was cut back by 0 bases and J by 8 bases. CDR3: CASSVGSGGADEQFF. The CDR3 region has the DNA TGTGCCAGCAGCGTAGGTAGCGGGGGGGCCGATGAGCAGTTCTTC.

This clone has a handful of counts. The CDR3 loop is CASSFSGHTDTQYF. In DNA form, the CDR3 reads TGCGCCAGCAGCTTTAGCGGGCACACAGATACGCAGTATTTT. The chain is built from TRBV5-1 and TRBJ2-3; TRBD2 matches 7 bases. CDR1 is SGHRS, CDR2 YFSETQ, per germline. Trimming took 2 bases from V and 2 from J; bases not matched to a gene: 2. This CDR3 contains 14 residues.

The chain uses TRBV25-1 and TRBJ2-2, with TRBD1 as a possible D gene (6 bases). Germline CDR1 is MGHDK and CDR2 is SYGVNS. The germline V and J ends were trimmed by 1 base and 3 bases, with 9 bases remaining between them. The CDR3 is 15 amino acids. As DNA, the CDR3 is TGTGCCAGCAGTGAATGGAAGGGGGACACCGGGGAGCTGTTTTTT. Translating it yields CASSEWKGDTGELFF.

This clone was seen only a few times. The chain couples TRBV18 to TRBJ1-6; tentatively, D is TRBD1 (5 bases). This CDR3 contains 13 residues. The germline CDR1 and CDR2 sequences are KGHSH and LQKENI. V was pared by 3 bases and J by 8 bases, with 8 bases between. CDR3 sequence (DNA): TGTGCCAGCTCACCTCGGGGGGATTCACCCCTCCACTTT. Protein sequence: CASSPRGDSPLHF.

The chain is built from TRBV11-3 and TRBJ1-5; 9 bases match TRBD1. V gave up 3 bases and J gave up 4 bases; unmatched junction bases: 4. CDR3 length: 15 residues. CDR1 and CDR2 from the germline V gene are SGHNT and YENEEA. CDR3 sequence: CASSFGTGKNQPQHF. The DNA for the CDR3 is TGTGCCAGCAGCTTTGGGACAGGGAAAAATCAGCCCCAGCATTTT.

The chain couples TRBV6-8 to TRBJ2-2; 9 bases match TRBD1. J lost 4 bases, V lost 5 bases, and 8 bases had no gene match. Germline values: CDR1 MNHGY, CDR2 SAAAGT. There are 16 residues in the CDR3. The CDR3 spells CASSRDREVGTGELFF. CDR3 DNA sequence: TGTGCCAGCAGTCGGGACAGGGAGGTGGGCACCGGGGAGCTGTTTTTT.